This T cell receptor (beta chain) was recorded in a study of blood T cell repertoires in COVID-19. In the original processing: Researchers report that nucleated cell counts were estimated from reference gene primer amplification. The method was immunoSEQ multiplex PCR; TCRdb's version includes in-frame clones alone and lacks a portion of them. V and J calls plus clone size are reproduced from that table; the DNA served to infer D and trimming. Of about 270,000 clones in the sample, approximately 81% were seen once. Sequenced sample: peripheral blood. The receptor's source is a young woman with acute or convalescent COVID-19.

CDR3 DNA sequence: TGTGCCAGCAGTACCTGGACAGGATCTAGGGGCTACACCTTC. It encodes CASSTWTGSRGYTF. The chain combines TRBV27 with TRBJ1-2, with 7 bases that match TRBD1. In germline, CDR1 is MNHEY, CDR2 SMNVEV (reference sequence). J gave up 8 bases and V 5 bases, and 11 bases lay outside the gene matches. The CDR3 loop spans 14 amino acids.